The next 10 T cell receptor beta chains were all read from a single sample in a study of brain T cells in children with intractable seizures. The protocol was immunoSEQ multiplex PCR, while the TCRdb copy is restricted to in-frame clones and leaves out a portion. The table includes hundreds of thousands of clones, 93% detected once. Sample time point: blood from clinic visit 5 months post-surgery; TSC patient then seizure free. Specimen: peripheral blood, collected more than 4 months after surgery. These receptors all stem from a boy in the first two years of life with tuberous sclerosis and intractable seizures.

This chain joins TRBV19 and TRBJ1-5, with D perhaps TRBD1 (5 bases). The CDR3 is 13 residues long. Germline values: CDR1 LNHDA, CDR2 SQIVND (reference sequence). V was pared by 10 bases and J by 2 bases, with 12 bases between. The CDR3, as DNA: TGTGCCACCACTGGACAACGCAATCAGCCCCAGCATTTT. Translated, it gives CATTGQRNQPQHF.

CDR3 coding DNA: TGTGCCAGCAGAAATTTCCAGGACGGCTACACCTTC. This gives the protein CASRNFQDGYTF. The V and J genes are TRBV27 and TRBJ1-2; D not resolved. The V end was cut by 6 bases, the J end by 8 bases, with 13 bases between. Germline loops: CDR1 MNHEY, CDR2 SMNVEV (reference sequence). The CDR3 extends over 12 amino acids.

CDR3 protein: CASSYGASGLLNEKLFF. For the CDR3, the DNA is TGTGCCAGCAGCTATGGGGCTTCTGGACTGCTTAATGAAAAACTGTTTTTT. The V call is TRBV5-6, the J call TRBJ1-4; D is possibly TRBD1 (5 bases). V lost 3 bases and J lost 4, with 19 bases in between. The CDR3 length is 17 residues. Germline V gives CDR1 SGHDT, CDR2 YYEEEE.

The table lists this clone with a count of one. This chain joins TRBV30 and TRBJ1-5; D may be TRBD1 (5 bases). Germline assignment: CDR1 GTSNPN and CDR2 SVGIG (reference sequence). The CDR3 covers 13 residues. Trimming cost V 7 bases and J 7 bases, with 17 bases left between them. The CDR3 sequence: CAYRGSGSQPQHF. CDR3 bases: TGTGCCTATAGGGGTTCGGGCTCGCAGCCCCAGCATTTT.

The chain joins TRBV20-1 to TRBJ2-5, with a possible D match to TRBD2 (5 bases). Germline V gene lookup returns CDR1 DFQATT and CDR2 SNEGSKA (reference sequence). V shed 3 bases and J shed 5 bases, with 16 bases lying between them. The CDR3 is 14 amino acids. The chain's CDR3 is CSASSELVGETQYF. In DNA form, the CDR3 reads TGCAGTGCTAGTTCCGAACTAGTGGGTGAGACCCAGTACTTC.

This sequence joins TRBV12-3 or TRBV12-4 and TRBJ2-7; no reliable D call. V shed 5 bases and J shed 1 base, with 9 bases lying between them. This CDR3 spans 13 amino acids. In nucleotides, the CDR3 is TGTGCCAGCAGTCCCGCGCTGTCCTACGAGCAGTACTTC. Translated: CASSPALSYEQYF.

V and J are TRBV7-6 and TRBJ2-1; 13 bases align to TRBD2. Per germline, CDR1 SGHVS and CDR2 FNYEAQ. The CDR3 has 16 amino acids. The ends lost 5 bases at V and 3 bases at J; junction bases unmatched: 4. The CDR3 loop reads CASSRLAGGVYNEQFF. In nucleotides, the CDR3 is TGTGCCAGCAGCAGACTAGCGGGAGGCGTCTACAATGAGCAGTTCTTC.

V usage is TRBV7-9 and J usage is TRBJ2-1, with 10 bases lining up with TRBD2. The CDR3 length is 17 residues. J was trimmed by 5 bases and V by 5 bases; bases with no gene match: 12. The germline gives CDR1 SEHNR, CDR2 FQNEAQ (reference sequence). For the CDR3, the DNA is TGTGCCAGCAGCCGTAGAGGCCCAACTAGCGGGGACAATGAGCAGTTCTTC. This gives the protein CASSRRGPTSGDNEQFF.

This chain links TRBV4-1 with TRBJ2-2; D is possibly TRBD2 (5 bases). In germline, CDR1 is MGHRA, CDR2 YSYEKL. With 0 bases removed from V and 6 bases from J, the gap between germline ends came to 14 bases. This CDR3 is built from 16 residues. The CDR3 DNA sequence: TGCGCCAGCAGCCAAGATGGGAGCGAGCACGCCGGGGAGCTGTTTTTT. Its translation is CASSQDGSEHAGELFF.

This clone was observed a handful of times. The chain has TRBV19 and TRBJ1-6; TRBD1 aligns across 7 bases. Germline V gene lookup returns CDR1 LNHDA and CDR2 SQIVND (reference sequence). V shed 7 bases, J shed 4 bases, and the junction held 10 bases outside the gene matches. There are 16 residues in the CDR3. The chain's CDR3 is CASTTDRETYNSPLHF. As DNA, the CDR3 is TGTGCCAGTACCACCGACAGGGAAACTTATAATTCACCCCTCCACTTT.